These 10 T cell receptor beta chains were all obtained from the same sample, sequenced in a study of T cell responses to AZD1222 COVID-19 vaccine. Some clones are missing from TCRdb's copy, which holds only in-frame ones; the method was immunoSEQ multiplex PCR. The sample records around 210,000 clones, roughly 94% being singletons. Source: peripheral blood, taken 28 days after the second dose of the MenACWY control vaccine. These receptors were collected from an adult who received the MenACWY meningococcal vaccine as a control.

This clone was recorded once. This sequence joins TRBV7-2 and TRBJ2-7; 7 bases map to TRBD1. Germline V gene sequence: CDR1 SGHTA, CDR2 FQGNSA. Unmatched junction bases numbered 9, after V lost 3 bases and J lost 4 bases. There are 15 residues in the CDR3. Here the CDR3 reads CASSFRRTGGYEQYF. CDR3 bases: TGTGCCAGCAGCTTCCGCCGGACAGGCGGGTACGAGCAGTACTTC.

The chain recombines TRBV29-1 with TRBJ1-2; no clear D. V lost 4 bases to trimming and J lost 0 bases, with 12 bases between them. The CDR3 has 14 residues. CDR1 SQVTM and CDR2 ANQGSEA come from the germline V gene. CDR3 nucleotide sequence: TGCAGCGTTGGTAAAGGAACCGCTAACTATGGCTACACCTTC. Translation: CSVGKGTANYGYTF.

The genes are TRBV28 and TRBJ1-4, with 7 nucleotides matching TRBD1. J gave up 8 bases and V 1 base, and 7 bases lay outside the gene matches. The V gene's germline CDR1 is MDHEN and CDR2 SYDVKM. This CDR3 has 15 amino acids. In DNA form, the CDR3 reads TGTGCCAGCAGTTTATCTTCAGGGGGTAGGGAAAAACTGTTTTTT. Amino acid sequence: CASSLSSGGREKLFF. Complete variable domain (other parts from reference TRBV28 and TRBJ1-4): DVKVTQSSRYLVKRTGEKVFLECVQDMDHENMFWYRQDPGLGLRLIYFSYDVKMKEKGDIPEGYSVSREKKERFSLILESASTNQTSMYLCASSLSSGGREKLFFGSGTQLSVL.

This chain links TRBV5-1 with TRBJ1-3; D unresolved. Looked up from germline, CDR1 is SGHRS and CDR2 is YFSETQ. The ends were cut back, 2 bases at V and 0 bases at J, with 15 bases in the middle. This CDR3 has 17 residues. The CDR3 spells CASSLMSDGLSGNTIYF. The CDR3 DNA reads TGCGCCAGCAGCTTAATGTCGGATGGCCTCTCTGGAAACACCATATATTTT.

The chain has TRBV14 and TRBJ2-5; possible D gene TRBD1, 5 bases. The CDR3 contains 16 residues. V was pared by 4 bases and J by 5 bases, with 20 bases between. Germline V CDR1 and CDR2: SGHDN, FVKESK. CDR3 DNA: TGTGCCAGCAGCCCCCCCCTCACAGGCTACGGGGAGACCCAGTACTTC. Protein product: CASSPPLTGYGETQYF.

The gene calls are TRBV5-1 and TRBJ2-1; D unresolved. The CDR3 is 12 amino acids. V lost 3 bases to trimming and J lost 9 bases, with 10 bases between them. Germline loops: CDR1 SGHRS, CDR2 YFSETQ. The CDR3 reads CASSSTLGEQFF. Written as DNA, the CDR3 is TGCGCCAGCAGCTCGACGTTAGGTGAGCAGTTCTTC.

This clone was found once. This sequence joins TRBV5-1 and TRBJ1-1; 7 bases are shared with TRBD1. The CDR3 length is 14 residues. V shed 7 bases and J 0 bases; nucleotides not matched to a gene: 6. Germline assignment: CDR1 SGHRS and CDR2 YFSETQ. CDR3 in amino acids: CASDPTGMNTEAFF. CDR3 bases: TGCGCCAGCGACCCGACAGGGATGAACACTGAAGCTTTCTTT.

The chain links TRBV6-1 to TRBJ1-5; D remains ambiguous. CDR3 length: 16 residues. Germline V gene data show CDR1 as MNHNS and CDR2 as SASEGT. Trimming pared 2 bases from V and 0 bases from J, leaving 11 bases between. The CDR3 DNA reads as TGTGCCAGCAGTGAAATTCTAGATGGTAGCAATCAGCCCCAGCATTTT. It translates to CASSEILDGSNQPQHF.

V is TRBV2 and J is TRBJ2-7, with 8 bases that match TRBD1. The CDR3 covers 15 residues. From germline, CDR1 is SNHLY and CDR2 FYNNEI. The V segment lost 4 bases and the J segment 8 bases; nucleotides outside the gene matches: 13. This CDR3 reads CASSGRGTGPDKQYF. The CDR3 region has the DNA TGTGCCAGCAGTGGAAGAGGGACAGGCCCCGACAAGCAGTACTTC.

As concerns this clone: An end of the junction differs from the germline gene, which may be a read error. V gene TRBV7-9 combines with J gene TRBJ1-1; the D gene is possibly TRBD1 (5 bases). The CDR3 is 15 residues long. The V gene's germline CDR1 is SEHNR and CDR2 FQNEAQ (reference sequence). For the CDR3, the DNA is TGTGCCAGCAGTTTAGAAGCCGGGGGTTTCACTGAAGCTTTCTTT. This gives the protein CASSLEAGGFTEAFF.